This T cell receptor beta chain was retrieved from a study of blood T cell repertoires in COVID-19. Background on the study: From T cells, B-cell-depleted T cells, or PBMCs came the material, which was cDNA or gDNA.

Germline CDR1 and CDR2: SGHDT and YYEEEE. Trimming at V came to 2 bases and at J to 3 bases, leaving 3 bases not matched to a gene. The CDR3 totals 14 residues. This clone was counted a single time. Sequencing was performed with immunoSEQ multiplex PCR; in TCRdb, only in-frame clones are kept and a portion is missing. The data show around 95,000 clones, roughly 87% seen once. The gene calls are TRBV5-6 and TRBJ1-2; TRBD1 matches 8 bases. Sequencing input: peripheral blood. This receptor was taken from a man aged 25 to 40 in a cohort sampled during active COVID-19. The CDR3: CASSFDRGDYGYTF. CDR3 in DNA: TGTGCCAGCAGCTTCGACAGGGGTGACTATGGCTACACCTTC.